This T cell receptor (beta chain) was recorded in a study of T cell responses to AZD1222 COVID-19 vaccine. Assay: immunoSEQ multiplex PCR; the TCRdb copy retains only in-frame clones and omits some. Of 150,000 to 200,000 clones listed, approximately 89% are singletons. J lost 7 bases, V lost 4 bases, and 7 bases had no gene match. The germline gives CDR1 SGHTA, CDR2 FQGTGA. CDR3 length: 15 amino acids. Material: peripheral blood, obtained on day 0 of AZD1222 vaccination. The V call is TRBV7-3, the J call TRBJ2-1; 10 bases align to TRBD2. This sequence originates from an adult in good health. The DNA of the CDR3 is TGTGCCAGCAGCTATACCGGGACTAGCGTGAATGAGCAGTTCTTC. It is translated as CASSYTGTSVNEQFF.